This TCR beta chain appears in the sequencing data of a study of blood T cell repertoires in COVID-19. Study-level information: T cells, B-cell-depleted T cells, or PBMCs supplied cDNA or gDNA.

Study processing details: Cell counts per sample came from amplifying reference gene primers. The table came from immunoSEQ multiplex PCR; TCRdb's copy has only in-frame clones and leaves some out. For V, J and clone size, that table is used; D and trimming come from the DNA. The sample records around 94,000 clones, roughly 80% being singletons. Per germline, CDR1 MDHEN and CDR2 SYDVKM. The germline V and J ends were trimmed by 10 bases and 2 bases, with 12 bases remaining between them. This CDR3 is built from 13 residues. The clonotype comes from a human donor in a cohort sampled during active COVID-19. Sequencing was performed on peripheral blood. V usage is TRBV28 and J usage is TRBJ1-3, with D hard to call. The CDR3 sequence: CATNGQAGNTIYF. The DNA for the CDR3 is TGTGCCACCAACGGCCAGGCTGGAAACACCATATATTTT. The whole variable domain, remainder taken from reference TRBV28 and TRBJ1-3, is DVKVTQSSRYLVKRTGEKVFLECVQDMDHENMFWYRQDPGLGLRLIYFSYDVKMKEKGDIPEGYSVSREKKERFSLILESASTNQTSMYLCATNGQAGNTIYFGEGSWLTVV.